These T cell receptor beta chains were read from a single sample in a study of cytotoxic CD8 clonotypes in ibrutinib-treated CLL. Measured with immunoSEQ multiplex PCR; TCRdb has only the in-frame clones, and not every one. The sample consists of 13,000 to 15,000 clones, around 64% of them appearing once. Sequences were derived from PBMCs, sampled before ibrutinib treatment. Receptors were obtained from a human donor with chronic lymphocytic leukemia. Both conserved end residues are part of each CDR3. The D gene is left open where the match is weak. Clone size is stated in some rows and not others, as once, few, many or a class when expanded.

- | TRBJ2-1 | TRBV5-4 | TRBD1 | CASSLDRGEQFF | TGTGCCAGCAGCTTGGACAGGGGTGAGCAGTTCTTC
- | TRBJ1-4 | TRBV12-5 | - | CASGLVAEREKLFF | TGTGCTAGTGGTTTGGTAGCTGAACGTGAAAAACTGTTTTTT
few | TRBJ2-1 | TRBV4-1 | - | CASSRDGDFEYNEQFF | TGCGCCAGCAGCCGCGACGGGGACTTTGAGTACAATGAGCAGTTCTTC
- | TRBJ1-3 | TRBV19 | - | CASSIGATGNTIYF | TGTGCCAGTAGTATAGGGGCTACCGGAAACACCATATATTTT
- | TRBJ1-2 | TRBV18 | - | CASSPQDTGSLYGYTF | TGTGCCAGCTCACCACAGGATACAGGGAGCCTCTATGGCTACACCTTC
few | TRBJ1-1 | TRBV10-3 | - | CAISELAGTEAFF | TGTGCCATCAGTGAGTTGGCTGGGACTGAAGCTTTCTTT
few | TRBJ1-2 | TRBV4-2 | - | CASSQDSGAEGYTF | TGTGCCAGCAGCCAAGACTCAGGGGCGGAAGGCTACACCTTC
medium-sized | TRBJ2-2 | TRBV4-1 | - | CASSQDSVNTGELFF | TGCGCCAGCAGCCAAGATTCGGTCAACACCGGGGAGCTGTTTTTT
few | TRBJ1-4 | TRBV2 | TRBD1 | CASSTGTGFNEKLFF | TGTGCCAGCTCGACCGGGACAGGCTTTAATGAAAAACTGTTTTTT
few | TRBJ2-3 | TRBV5-6 | TRBD2 | CASKTGGGRDTQYF | TGTGCCAGCAAAACGGGCGGGGGACGAGATACGCAGTATTTT
- | TRBJ1-1 | TRBV5-6 | - | CASSLDPGDTEAFF | TGTGCCAGCAGCCTCGACCCGGGGGACACTGAAGCTTTCTTT
once | TRBJ2-3 | TRBV4-1 | - | CASSPDGVLSTDTQYF | TGCGCCAGCAGCCCCGATGGGGTACTTAGCACAGATACGCAGTATTTT
- | TRBJ2-1 | TRBV9 | - | CASSVAPHNEQFF | TGTGCCAGCAGCGTTGCGCCTCACAATGAGCAGTTCTTC
- | TRBJ2-3 | TRBV7-9 | - | CASSTLDYFSTDTQYF | TGTGCCAGCAGCACCCTCGACTATTTCAGCACAGATACGCAGTATTTT
- | TRBJ2-2 | TRBV7-6 | TRBD1 | CASTPGVPGQGAGELFF | TGTGCCAGCACCCCTGGGGTCCCGGGACAGGGGGCCGGGGAGCTGTTTTTT
few | TRBJ2-7 | TRBV7-9 | - | CASRHASSYEQYF | TGTGCCAGCAGACACGCCAGCTCCTACGAGCAGTACTTC
- | TRBJ1-2 | TRBV5-4 | TRBD1 | CASSLDGRNDRGSGYTF | TGTGCCAGCAGCTTGGATGGGCGAAACGACAGGGGAAGCGGCTACACCTTC
- | TRBJ2-5 | TRBV5-1 | - | CASSVQSGTGETQYF | TGCGCCAGCAGCGTACAATCGGGGACCGGGGAGACCCAGTACTTC
- | TRBJ2-7 | TRBV7-9 | TRBD1 | CASSSPGQGLEQYF | TGTGCCAGCAGCTCTCCGGGACAGGGGCTCGAGCAGTACTTC
few | TRBJ1-1 | TRBV7-2 | - | CASSLVSTEAFF | TGTGCCAGCAGCTTAGTGAGTACTGAAGCTTTCTTT
- | TRBJ1-2 | TRBV19 | - | CASSTLDGPGYTF | TGTGCCAGTAGTACCCTTGACGGGCCTGGCTACACCTTC
- | TRBJ2-6 | TRBV7-9 | - | CASSPTSGANVLTF | TGTGCCAGCAGCCCAACCTCTGGGGCCAACGTCCTGACTTTC
- | TRBJ1-5 | TRBV4-2 | - | CASSQDYHSNQPQHF | TGTGCCAGCAGCCAAGATTACCATAGCAATCAGCCCCAGCATTTT
- | TRBJ2-2 | TRBV18 | - | CASSQSGELFF | TGTGCCAGCTCTCAAAGCGGGGAGCTGTTTTTT
- | TRBJ2-5 | TRBV29-1 | - | CSVGPGQETQYF | TGCAGCGTTGGTCCGGGGCAAGAGACCCAGTACTTC
- | TRBJ2-5 | TRBV15 | - | CATSRVGETQYF | TGTGCCACCAGCAGAGTTGGAGAGACCCAGTACTTC
many | TRBJ1-1 | TRBV19 | TRBD1 | CASSIWFGDRTHKNTEAFF | TGTGCCAGTAGTATCTGGTTTGGGGACAGGACCCATAAGAACACTGAAGCTTTCTTT
- | TRBJ2-7 | TRBV5-1 | TRBD2 | CASSYQAGSSYEQYF | TGCGCCAGCAGCTATCAAGCGGGGAGCTCCTACGAGCAGTACTTC
- | TRBJ1-5 | TRBV27 | - | CASSSLSGRSNQPQHF | TGTGCCAGCAGTTCCCTTTCCGGCAGGAGCAATCAGCCCCAGCATTTT
- | TRBJ2-3 | TRBV5-1 | - | CASRPGLRNTDTQYF | TGCGCCAGCAGACCGGGACTTAGAAACACAGATACGCAGTATTTT